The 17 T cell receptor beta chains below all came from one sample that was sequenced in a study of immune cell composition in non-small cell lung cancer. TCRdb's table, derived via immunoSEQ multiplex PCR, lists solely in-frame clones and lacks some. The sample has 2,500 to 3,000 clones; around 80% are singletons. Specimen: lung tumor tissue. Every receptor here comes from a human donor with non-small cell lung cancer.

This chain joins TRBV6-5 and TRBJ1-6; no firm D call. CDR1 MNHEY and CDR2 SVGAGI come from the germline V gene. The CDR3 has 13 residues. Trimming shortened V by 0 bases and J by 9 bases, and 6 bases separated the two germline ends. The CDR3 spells CASSYSSVSPLHF. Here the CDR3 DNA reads TGTGCCAGCAGTTACTCGAGCGTTTCACCCCTCCACTTT.

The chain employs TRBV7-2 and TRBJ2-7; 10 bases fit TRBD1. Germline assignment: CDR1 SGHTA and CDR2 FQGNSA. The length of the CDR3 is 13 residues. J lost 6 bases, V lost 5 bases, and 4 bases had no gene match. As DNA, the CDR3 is TGTGCCAGCAGCGGGGACAGGGGACGCGAGCAGTACTTC. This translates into CASSGDRGREQYF.

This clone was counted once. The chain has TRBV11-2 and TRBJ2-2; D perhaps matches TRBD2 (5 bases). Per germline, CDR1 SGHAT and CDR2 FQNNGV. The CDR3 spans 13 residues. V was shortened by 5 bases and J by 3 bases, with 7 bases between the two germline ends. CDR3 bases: TGTGCCAGCAGCCCGCGGGACACCGGGGAGCTGTTTTTT. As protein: CASSPRDTGELFF. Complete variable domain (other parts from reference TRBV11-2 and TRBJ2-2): EAGVAQSPRYKIIEKRQSVAFWCNPISGHATLYWYQQILGQGPKLLIQFQNNGVVDDSQLPKDRFSAERLKGVDSTLKIQPAKLEDSAVYLCASSPRDTGELFFGEGSRLTVL.

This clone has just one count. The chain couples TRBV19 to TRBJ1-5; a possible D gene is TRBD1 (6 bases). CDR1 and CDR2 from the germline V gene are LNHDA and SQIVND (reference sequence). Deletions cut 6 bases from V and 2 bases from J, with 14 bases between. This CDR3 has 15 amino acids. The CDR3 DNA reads TGTGCCAGTAGCGTAACAGGGTTGGGCAATCAGCCCCAGCATTTT. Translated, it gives CASSVTGLGNQPQHF.

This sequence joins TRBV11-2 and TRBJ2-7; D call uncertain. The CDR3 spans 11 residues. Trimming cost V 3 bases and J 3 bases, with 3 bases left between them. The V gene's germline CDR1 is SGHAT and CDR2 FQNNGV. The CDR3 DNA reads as TGTGCCAGCAGCTTCCGCTACGAGCAGTACTTC. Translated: CASSFRYEQYF.

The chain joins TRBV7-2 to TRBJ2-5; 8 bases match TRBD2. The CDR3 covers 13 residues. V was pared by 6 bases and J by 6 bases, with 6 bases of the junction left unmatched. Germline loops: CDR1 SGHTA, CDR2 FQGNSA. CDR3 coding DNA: TGTGCCAGCAGTGCGGGTAGCGGGAAGACCCAGTACTTC. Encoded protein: CASSAGSGKTQYF.

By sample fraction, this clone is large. As DNA, the CDR3 is TGCGCCGGCCCGCCCGGACAGGCGAACGAGCAGTACTTC. It yields the protein CAGPPGQANEQYF. The genes are TRBV10-1 and TRBJ2-7; the match to TRBD1 covers 7 bases. The CDR3 loop spans 13 amino acids. In germline, CDR1 is WNHNN, CDR2 SYGVQD (reference sequence). The ends lost 11 bases at V and 5 bases at J; junction bases unmatched: 12.

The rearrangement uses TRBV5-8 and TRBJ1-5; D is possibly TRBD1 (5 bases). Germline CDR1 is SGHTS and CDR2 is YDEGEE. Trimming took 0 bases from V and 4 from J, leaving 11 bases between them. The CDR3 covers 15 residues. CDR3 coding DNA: TGTGCCAGCAGCTTGGCCAGGGTAGGGAATCAGCCCCAGCATTTT. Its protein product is CASSLARVGNQPQHF.

The CDR3 sequence is CASNHAGTGSVTDTQYF. Here the CDR3 DNA reads TGCGCCAGCAATCATGCGGGAACGGGGTCGGTGACAGATACGCAGTATTTT. The chain combines TRBV10-2 with TRBJ2-3; possible D gene TRBD2, 6 bases. This CDR3 comprises 17 residues. Trimming cost V 7 bases and J 3 bases, with 23 bases left between them. Germline lookup yields CDR1 WSHSY and CDR2 SAAADI.

CDR3 amino acids: CASSLGLGEQFF. CDR3 nucleotide sequence: TGTGCCAGCAGCTTAGGGCTAGGTGAGCAGTTCTTC. V is TRBV7-8 and J is TRBJ2-1; no clear D gene. This CDR3 spans 12 amino acids. V lost 1 base to trimming and J lost 9 bases, with 7 bases between them. The germline V gene has CDR1 SGHVS and CDR2 FQNEAQ.

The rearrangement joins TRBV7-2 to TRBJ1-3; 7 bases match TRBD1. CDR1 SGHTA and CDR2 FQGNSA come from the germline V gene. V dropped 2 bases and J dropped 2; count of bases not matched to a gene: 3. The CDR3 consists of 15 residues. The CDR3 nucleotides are TGTGCCAGCAGCTTACATCAGGGGGCTGGAAACACCATATATTTT. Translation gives CASSLHQGAGNTIYF.

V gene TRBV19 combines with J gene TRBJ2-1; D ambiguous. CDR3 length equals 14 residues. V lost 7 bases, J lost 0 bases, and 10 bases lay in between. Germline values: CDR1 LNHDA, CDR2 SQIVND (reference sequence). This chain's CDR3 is CASNGQPSYNEQFF. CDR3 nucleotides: TGTGCCAGTAATGGGCAGCCCTCCTACAATGAGCAGTTCTTC.

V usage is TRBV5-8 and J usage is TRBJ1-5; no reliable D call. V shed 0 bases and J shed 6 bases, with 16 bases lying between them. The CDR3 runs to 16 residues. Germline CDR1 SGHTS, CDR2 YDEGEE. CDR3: CASSLDGQLRGQPQHF. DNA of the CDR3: TGTGCCAGCAGCTTGGATGGGCAGCTGCGGGGTCAGCCCCAGCATTTT.

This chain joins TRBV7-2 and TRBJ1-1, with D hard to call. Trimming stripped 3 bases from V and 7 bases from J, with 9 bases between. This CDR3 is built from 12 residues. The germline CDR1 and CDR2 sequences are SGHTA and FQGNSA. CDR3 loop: CASSLARSEAFF. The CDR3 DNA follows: TGTGCCAGCAGCTTGGCCCGGAGTGAAGCTTTCTTT. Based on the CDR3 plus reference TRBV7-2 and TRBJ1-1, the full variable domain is GAGVSQSPSNKVTEKGKDVELRCDPISGHTALYWYRQSLGQGLEFLIYFQGNSAPDKSGLPSDRFSAERTGGSVSTLTIQRTQQEDSAVYLCASSLARSEAFFGQGTRLTVV.

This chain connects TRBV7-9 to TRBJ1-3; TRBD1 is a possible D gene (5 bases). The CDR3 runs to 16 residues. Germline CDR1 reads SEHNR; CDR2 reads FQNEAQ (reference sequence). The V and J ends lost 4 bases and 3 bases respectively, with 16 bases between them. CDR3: CASSSLGGEVGNTIYF. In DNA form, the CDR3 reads TGTGCCAGCAGCTCCCTCGGAGGGGAGGTTGGAAACACCATATATTTT.

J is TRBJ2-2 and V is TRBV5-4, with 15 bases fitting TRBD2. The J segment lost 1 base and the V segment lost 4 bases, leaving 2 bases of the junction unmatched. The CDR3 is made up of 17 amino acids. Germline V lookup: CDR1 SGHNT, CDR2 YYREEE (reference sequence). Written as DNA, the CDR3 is TGTGCCAGCAGCCGGGGACTAGCGGGGGGGAACACCGGGGAGCTGTTTTTT. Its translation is CASSRGLAGGNTGELFF.

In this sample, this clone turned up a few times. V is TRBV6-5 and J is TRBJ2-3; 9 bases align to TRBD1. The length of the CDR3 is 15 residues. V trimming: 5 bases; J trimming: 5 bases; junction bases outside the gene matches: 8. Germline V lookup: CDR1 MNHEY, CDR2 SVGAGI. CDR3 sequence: CASSRQGGQRDTQYF. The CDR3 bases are TGTGCCAGCAGTCGACAGGGGGGTCAAAGAGATACGCAGTATTTT.